These T cell receptor beta chains were read from a single sample in a study of blood T cell repertoires in COVID-19. TCRdb's table, derived via immunoSEQ multiplex PCR, lists solely in-frame clones and lacks some. This sample carries approximately 160,000 clones, over 80% of them seen once, and the ten largest clones take over 10%. The sequencing sample was made of peripheral blood. The receptors derive from a man between 65 and 85 years old who had recovered from COVID-19. Both conserved end residues are part of each CDR3. Fields, in order: V gene, clone size, D gene, J gene, CDR3 DNA, CDR3 protein. The D gene is left open where the match is weak. The size entry is marked missing in some rows and otherwise reads once, few, many or a size class.

V: TRBV5-1
size: NA
D: NA
J: TRBJ2-5
DNA: TGCGCCAGCAGCTTGGACTGGCGGAAAGAGACCCAGTACTTC
CDR3: CASSLDWRKETQYF

V: TRBV7-6
size: NA
D: TRBD2
J: TRBJ2-2
DNA: TGTGCCAGCAGCCCCCGGGACTACGTCACCGGGGAGCTGTTTTTT
CDR3: CASSPRDYVTGELFF

V: TRBV19
size: NA
D: TRBD1
J: TRBJ1-5
DNA: TGTGCCAGTAGTATATGGAGGGGGCGAGGGAATCAGCCCCAGCATTTT
CDR3: CASSIWRGRGNQPQHF

V: TRBV28
size: NA
D: TRBD2
J: TRBJ2-2
DNA: TGTGCCAGCAGTTTTCGGGTTGGGCTAGCGGGAATTTCCGGGGAGCTGTTTTTT
CDR3: CASSFRVGLAGISGELFF

V: TRBV6-5
size: few
D: TRBD2
J: TRBJ2-7
DNA: TGTGCCAGCAGTTACTCTAGCGGGAGCCCCTACGAGCAGTACTTC
CDR3: CASSYSSGSPYEQYF

V: TRBV28
size: NA
D: NA
J: TRBJ1-2
DNA: TGTGCCAGCAGTTTAGACACCTATGGCTACACCTTC
CDR3: CASSLDTYGYTF

V: TRBV19
size: NA
D: TRBD2
J: TRBJ2-1
DNA: TGTGCCAGTAGTCCTCAGCTCAGCGGGAGGAGATTTCGGGGTGAGCAGTTCTTC
CDR3: CASSPQLSGRRFRGEQFF

V: TRBV7-2
size: few
D: TRBD1
J: TRBJ1-2
DNA: TGTGCCAGCAGCACAAAGCGGACAGGGAGTTTCGGCTACACCTTC
CDR3: CASSTKRTGSFGYTF

V: TRBV5-1
size: NA
D: NA
J: TRBJ2-7
DNA: TGCGCCAGCAGCTTTGGGGCCAGTCCTGTAAGCGAGCAGTACTTC
CDR3: CASSFGASPVSEQYF

V: TRBV7-2
size: NA
D: TRBD1
J: TRBJ1-4
DNA: TGTGCCAGCGCCAGACAGGGGACTAATGAAAAACTGTTTTTT
CDR3: CASARQGTNEKLFF

V: TRBV29-1
size: NA
D: TRBD2
J: TRBJ2-3
DNA: TGCAGCGTTACCCCGGGCGGGAGTACAGATACGCAGTATTTT
CDR3: CSVTPGGSTDTQYF

V: TRBV19
size: few
D: NA
J: TRBJ1-3
DNA: TGTGCCAGTAGTTTGGGACTTCTTGACACCATATATTTT
CDR3: CASSLGLLDTIYF

V: TRBV28
size: NA
D: TRBD1
J: TRBJ1-4
DNA: TGTGCCAGCGTGACAGGGAATGAAAAACTGTTTTTT
CDR3: CASVTGNEKLFF

V: TRBV6-6
size: NA
D: TRBD1
J: TRBJ2-2
DNA: TGTGCCAGCAGTTTTTTAGGACAGGGAGTTCCCGGGGAGCTGTTTTTT
CDR3: CASSFLGQGVPGELFF

V: TRBV18
size: NA
D: NA
J: TRBJ2-7
DNA: TGTGCCAGCTCACCATCAGGGGACGAGCAGTACTTC
CDR3: CASSPSGDEQYF